These 27 T cell receptor beta chains originate from one sample sequenced in a study of cytomegalovirus exposure and HLA in healthy donors. Amplification used 60 Vbeta primers and 13 Jbeta primers. TCRdb's table, derived via immunoSEQ multiplex PCR, lists solely in-frame clones and lacks some. The data contain some 120,000 clones, 80% of them seen just once; the ten biggest clones take up just over 2.5%. Sequencing was carried out using PBMCs. The receptors were sampled from a man between 25 and 39 years old in good health and CMV-seronegative.

The V gene is TRBV7-2, the J gene TRBJ1-2, with D maybe TRBD1 (6 bases). Germline CDR1 reads SGHTA; CDR2 reads FQGNSA. The CDR3 totals 16 residues. Trimming cost V 5 bases and J 5 bases, with 21 bases left between them. In DNA, the CDR3 is TGTGCCAGCAGCCTCATCGCAGGACAGTCCGATTATGGCTACACCTTC. This encodes CASSLIAGQSDYGYTF.

This clone appeared a single time. The chain carries TRBV29-1 and TRBJ2-5, with 8 bases that match TRBD1. CDR3 size: 16 residues. The germline gives CDR1 SQVTM, CDR2 ANQGSEA. Germline trimming cut 5 bases from V and 5 bases from J; bases unmatched to any gene: 16. The CDR3 reads CSVLHRGVLIRETQYF. The CDR3 DNA follows: TGCAGCGTTCTTCACAGGGGGGTGCTTATTCGGGAGACCCAGTACTTC.

This clone was recorded a few times. The rearrangement links TRBV13 to TRBJ2-1, with a weak D call TRBD1 (6 bases). Germline V gives CDR1 PRHDT, CDR2 FYEKMQ (reference sequence). The CDR3 spans 15 residues. V was shortened by 3 bases and J by 9 bases, with 18 bases between the two germline ends. The CDR3 nucleotides read TGTGCCAGCAGCTTTGTGGGACACGTTGCTGGTGAGCAGTTCTTC. This sequence encodes CASSFVGHVAGEQFF.

The CDR3 DNA is TGTGCCAGTAGCTGGGGACAGGGAAGGAATGAGCAGTTCTTC. It yields the protein CASSWGQGRNEQFF. The chain carries TRBV19 and TRBJ2-1; 9 bases agree with TRBD1. Germline V gene lookup returns CDR1 LNHDA and CDR2 SQIVND (reference sequence). The CDR3 is 14 amino acids. The V segment lost 6 bases and the J segment 7 bases; nucleotides outside the gene matches: 7.

The gene calls are TRBV7-8 and TRBJ2-7; 13 bases align to TRBD2. Germline V gene lookup returns CDR1 SGHVS and CDR2 FQNEAQ. Trimming took 5 bases from V and 4 from J; bases not matched to a gene: 8. The CDR3 has 16 residues. The CDR3 DNA is TGTGCCAGCAGCCCCCGGACTAGCGGGAGCTGGTACGAGCAGTACTTC. Translation: CASSPRTSGSWYEQYF.

The genes are TRBV28 and TRBJ2-7, with 7 bases aligning to TRBD1. The CDR3 has 13 amino acids. V lost 5 bases and J lost 3; bases outside the gene matches: 4. CDR1 is MDHEN and CDR2 is SYDVKM in the germline V gene. The CDR3 here is CASSIRDSYEQYF. As DNA, the CDR3 is TGTGCCAGCAGTATTCGGGACAGCTACGAGCAGTACTTC.

The V gene is TRBV28, the J gene TRBJ2-7; the match to TRBD1 covers 7 bases. The V gene end was trimmed by 5 bases and the J gene end by 5 bases; junction bases not matched to a gene: 18. Per the germline V gene, CDR1 is MDHEN and CDR2 is SYDVKM. The CDR3 totals 17 residues. As DNA, the CDR3 is TGTGCCAGCAGTCGCCCTGTGGCTCTGGTGACAGGGAACGAGCAGTACTTC. It yields the protein CASSRPVALVTGNEQYF.

The rearrangement joins TRBV4-1 to TRBJ2-7; no reliable D call. Germline values: CDR1 MGHRA, CDR2 YSYEKL. CDR3 size: 16 residues. V was trimmed by 1 base and J by 0 bases, leaving 13 bases between them. CDR3 in DNA: TGCGCCAGCAGCCAAGGCGCCTCAGCAGGCTCCTACGAGCAGTACTTC. Translating it yields CASSQGASAGSYEQYF.

This clone was picked up one time. This chain uses TRBV29-1 with TRBJ1-5; 10 nucleotides align to TRBD1. This CDR3 has 15 residues. Trimming cost V 5 bases and J 4 bases; bases outside gene matches: 8. The germline V gene has CDR1 SQVTM and CDR2 ANQGSEA. The DNA of the CDR3 is TGCAGCGTTTCCGGGACAGGGGCTGGTAATCAGCCCCAGCATTTT. Protein: CSVSGTGAGNQPQHF.

The gene calls are TRBV6-6 and TRBJ1-4, with a possible D match to TRBD1 (5 bases). This CDR3 region has 15 residues. V was trimmed by 5 bases and J by 5 bases, leaving 15 bases between them. Per germline, CDR1 MNHNY and CDR2 SVGAGI (reference sequence). The CDR3 DNA sequence: TGTGCCAGCAGTGGGAATTACGGGGGGAATGAAAAACTGTTTTTT. Its protein product is CASSGNYGGNEKLFF.

In this sample, this clone turned up once. This chain uses TRBV6-4 with TRBJ1-1; 8 bases fit TRBD1. The CDR3 is 14 residues long. Germline CDR1 is MRHNA and CDR2 is SNTAGT. Trimming took 6 bases from V and 6 from J; bases not matched to a gene: 9. CDR3 amino acids: CASRLDRANAEAFF. CDR3 in DNA: TGTGCCAGCAGGTTGGACAGGGCAAATGCTGAAGCTTTCTTT.

J is TRBJ2-3 and V is TRBV5-4; the match to TRBD2 covers 7 bases. Trimming at V came to 4 bases and at J to 9 bases, leaving 14 bases not matched to a gene. The CDR3 runs to 15 residues. Germline V gene sequence: CDR1 SGHNT, CDR2 YYREEE (reference sequence). CDR3 region: CASSPTAGLYMTQYF. The CDR3 DNA reads as TGTGCCAGCAGCCCCACAGCGGGACTATATATGACGCAGTATTTT.

This clone was recorded once. V gene TRBV27 combines with J gene TRBJ2-1; 13 bases line up with TRBD2. V dropped 2 bases and J dropped 2; count of bases not matched to a gene: 3. CDR1 is MNHEY and CDR2 is SMNVEV in the germline V gene (reference sequence). The CDR3 has 17 residues. The CDR3 DNA reads TGTGCCAGCAGTTTAGGGACTAGCGGGGCCGCCTACAATGAGCAGTTCTTC. This translates into CASSLGTSGAAYNEQFF.

The gene calls are TRBV7-6 and TRBJ2-1; D is perhaps TRBD2 (6 bases). Deletions cut 5 bases from V and 10 bases from J, with 12 bases between. Germline V CDR1 and CDR2: SGHVS, FNYEAQ. CDR3 size: 12 residues. CDR3 in amino acids: CASSARLVEQFF. The CDR3 DNA reads TGTGCCAGCAGCGCCCGACTAGTAGAGCAGTTCTTC.

V usage is TRBV27 and J usage is TRBJ2-7; weak D call: TRBD2 (6 bases). From germline, CDR1 is MNHEY and CDR2 SMNVEV (reference sequence). The V and J ends lost 1 base and 6 bases respectively, with 16 bases between them. The CDR3 length is 15 residues. The CDR3 sequence: CASSLLGTRQGEQYF. The CDR3 DNA reads TGTGCCAGCAGTTTATTAGGGACTCGCCAGGGCGAGCAGTACTTC.

The J gene is TRBJ2-2, the V gene TRBV29-1; tentatively, D is TRBD1 (6 bases). The CDR3 spans 15 residues. CDR1 is SQVTM, CDR2 ANQGSEA, per germline. V was shortened by 4 bases and J by 0 bases, with 12 bases between the two germline ends. This chain's CDR3 is CSVGVDSANTGELFF. CDR3 nucleotide sequence: TGCAGCGTTGGAGTGGACAGTGCGAACACCGGGGAGCTGTTTTTT.

To note about this clone: The junction departs from the called germline gene at one end, perhaps through a read error. The V gene is TRBV6-5, the J gene TRBJ1-5; D may be TRBD1 (6 bases). Germline CDR1 is MNHEY and CDR2 is SVGAGI. This CDR3 comprises 14 residues. DNA for the CDR3: TGTGCCAGCAGTCTCCAGGGGCCCAATCAGCCCCAGAATTTT. It translates to CASSLQGPNQPQNF.

The chain has TRBV14 and TRBJ2-5; D is unclear. Gene TRBJ2-7 matches the end of the DNA better, so the J call may be wrong. The CDR3 extends over 14 amino acids. Germline-derived CDR1 and CDR2 are SGHDN and FVKESK. The CDR3 spells CASSQFIGVYEQYF. The CDR3 DNA reads TGTGCCAGCAGCCAATTTATAGGAGTCTACGAGCAGTACTTC.

The chain combines TRBV4-3 with TRBJ2-7, with a weak D call TRBD2 (5 bases). The germline V and J ends were trimmed by 0 bases and 4 bases, with 10 bases remaining between them. Germline values: CDR1 LGHNA, CDR2 YSLEER. The CDR3 consists of 14 residues. CDR3 nucleotide sequence: TGCGCCAGCAGCCAAGATCTGGACTCGTACGAGCAGTACTTC. Its protein is CASSQDLDSYEQYF.

J is TRBJ1-4 and V is TRBV5-1; 9 bases line up with TRBD1. This CDR3 has 22 residues. Trimming cost V 0 bases and J 8 bases; bases outside gene matches: 26. Looked up from germline, CDR1 is SGHRS and CDR2 is YFSETQ. The CDR3 loop is CASSLGTHSRDRASRRYEKLFF. The CDR3 DNA reads as TGCGCCAGCAGCTTGGGGACCCACTCACGGGACAGGGCCTCAAGGAGATACGAAAAACTGTTTTTT.

The J gene is TRBJ2-7, the V gene TRBV6-5, with 8 positions matching TRBD2. J was trimmed by 8 bases and V by 6 bases; bases with no gene match: 12. The germline CDR1 and CDR2 sequences are MNHEY and SVGAGI. CDR3 length: 14 residues. The CDR3, as DNA: TGTGCCAGCAGACCACCCGGGGGGGTGGGACAGCAGTACTTC. Its protein is CASRPPGGVGQQYF.

The chain combines TRBV6-6 with TRBJ2-7, with 13 bases matching TRBD2. CDR3 size: 15 residues. The germline V gene has CDR1 MNHNY and CDR2 SVGAGI (reference sequence). The V segment lost 2 bases and the J segment 3 bases; nucleotides outside the gene matches: 1. The CDR3: CASSYRTSGSYEQYF. CDR3 nucleotides: TGTGCCAGCAGTTACAGGACTAGCGGGAGCTACGAGCAGTACTTC.

The chain uses TRBV28 and TRBJ2-3; 10 bases are shared with TRBD2. Germline V gene lookup returns CDR1 MDHEN and CDR2 SYDVKM. The CDR3 consists of 17 residues. Unmatched junction bases numbered 12, after V lost 6 bases and J lost 3 bases. The CDR3 sequence: CASSSILAGDETDTQYF. CDR3 bases: TGTGCCAGCAGCTCTATTCTAGCGGGAGACGAGACAGATACGCAGTATTTT.

This chain uses TRBV14 with TRBJ2-5; 11 positions agree with TRBD2. Trimming at V came to 6 bases and at J to 7 bases, leaving 4 bases not matched to a gene. The CDR3 totals 13 residues. Germline CDR1 and CDR2: SGHDN and FVKESK. CDR3 DNA: TGTGCCAGCAGACTAGCGGGAGAAGGGACCCAGTACTTC. Amino acids: CASRLAGEGTQYF.

V usage is TRBV6-6 and J usage is TRBJ1-4; 9 nucleotides align to TRBD1. Looked up from germline, CDR1 is MNHNY and CDR2 is SVGAGI (reference sequence). CDR3 size: 15 residues. The trim removed 6 bases at V and 11 bases at J, leaving 13 bases unmatched. CDR3 nucleotide sequence: TGTGCCAGCAGCTTGATGGGACAGGGAAGGGAGAAACTGTTTTTT. The encoded protein is CASSLMGQGREKLFF.

V usage is TRBV29-1 and J usage is TRBJ2-1; 8 nucleotides agree with TRBD2. The V segment lost 2 bases and the J segment 5 bases; nucleotides outside the gene matches: 2. This CDR3 is 13 amino acids long. Germline-derived CDR1 and CDR2 are SQVTM and ANQGSEA. Here the CDR3 DNA reads TGCAGCGTTGAAACTAGCGGCCACAATGAGCAGTTCTTC. Amino acids: CSVETSGHNEQFF.

Regarding this clone: One end of the junction is discordant with germline, which a read error may explain. The chain combines TRBV29-1 with TRBJ1-2; D unclear. The germline V gene encodes CDR1 SQVTM and CDR2 ANQGSEA. The CDR3 spans 11 residues. CDR3 protein: CSVEAGHGYPF. In nucleotides, the CDR3 is TGCAGCGTTGAGGCAGGTCATGGCTACCCCTTC.